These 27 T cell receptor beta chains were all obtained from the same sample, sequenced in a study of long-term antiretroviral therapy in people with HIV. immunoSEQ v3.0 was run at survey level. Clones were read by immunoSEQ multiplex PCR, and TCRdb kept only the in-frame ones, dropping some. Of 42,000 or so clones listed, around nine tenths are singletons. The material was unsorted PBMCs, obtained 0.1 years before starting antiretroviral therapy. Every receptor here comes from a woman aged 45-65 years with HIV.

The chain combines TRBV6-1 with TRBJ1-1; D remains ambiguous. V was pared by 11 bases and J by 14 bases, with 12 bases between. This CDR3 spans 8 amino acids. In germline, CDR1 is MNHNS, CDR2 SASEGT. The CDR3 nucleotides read TGTGCCCGGCAAATCGCGTTCTTT. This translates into CARQIAFF.

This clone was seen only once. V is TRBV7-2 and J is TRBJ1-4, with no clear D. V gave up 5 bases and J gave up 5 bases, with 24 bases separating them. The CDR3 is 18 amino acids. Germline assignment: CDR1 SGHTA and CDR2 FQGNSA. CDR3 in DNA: TGTGCCAGCAGCCAAGACACTCCCGGGGTGAGCGGGAATGAAAAACTGTTTTTT. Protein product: CASSQDTPGVSGNEKLFF. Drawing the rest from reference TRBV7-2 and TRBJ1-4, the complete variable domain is GAGVSQSPSNKVTEKGKDVELRCDPISGHTALYWYRQSLGQGLEFLIYFQGNSAPDKSGLPSDRFSAERTGGSVSTLTIQRTQQEDSAVYLCASSQDTPGVSGNEKLFFGSGTQLSVL.

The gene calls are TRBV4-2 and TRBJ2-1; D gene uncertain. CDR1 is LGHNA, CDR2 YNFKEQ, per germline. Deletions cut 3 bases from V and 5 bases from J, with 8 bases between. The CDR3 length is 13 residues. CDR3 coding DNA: TGTGCCAGCAGCCAGGATTCTGACAATGAGCAGTTCTTC. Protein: CASSQDSDNEQFF.

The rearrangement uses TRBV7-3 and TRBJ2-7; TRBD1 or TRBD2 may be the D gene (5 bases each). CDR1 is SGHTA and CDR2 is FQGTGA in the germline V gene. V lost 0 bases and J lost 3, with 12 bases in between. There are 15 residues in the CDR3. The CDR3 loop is CASSLTGVKVYEQYF. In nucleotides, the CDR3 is TGTGCCAGCAGCTTAACGGGGGTAAAGGTCTACGAGCAGTACTTC. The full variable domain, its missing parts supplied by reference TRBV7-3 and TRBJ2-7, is GAGVSQTPSNKVTEKGKYVELRCDPISGHTALYWYRQSLGQGPEFLIYFQGTGAADDSGLPNDRFFAVRPEGSVSTLKIQRTERGDSAVYLCASSLTGVKVYEQYFGPGTRLTVT.

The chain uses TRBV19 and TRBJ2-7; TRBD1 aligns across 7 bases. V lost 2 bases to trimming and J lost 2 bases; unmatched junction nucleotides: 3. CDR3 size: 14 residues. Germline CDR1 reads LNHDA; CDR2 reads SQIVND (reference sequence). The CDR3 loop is CASSITGTAYEQYF. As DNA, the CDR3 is TGTGCCAGTAGTATAACCGGGACAGCCTACGAGCAGTACTTC.

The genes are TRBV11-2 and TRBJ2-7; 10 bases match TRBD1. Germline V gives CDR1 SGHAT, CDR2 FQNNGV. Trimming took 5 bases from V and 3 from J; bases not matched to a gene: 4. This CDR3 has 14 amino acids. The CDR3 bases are TGTGCCAGCAGCCGGACAGGGGGTGGCTACGAGCAGTACTTC. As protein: CASSRTGGGYEQYF.

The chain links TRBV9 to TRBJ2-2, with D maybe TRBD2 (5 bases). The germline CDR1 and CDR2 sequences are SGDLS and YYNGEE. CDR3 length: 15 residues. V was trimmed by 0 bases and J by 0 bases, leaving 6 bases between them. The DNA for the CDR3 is TGTGCCAGCAGCGTAGAACTAGCGAACACCGGGGAGCTGTTTTTT. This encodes CASSVELANTGELFF.

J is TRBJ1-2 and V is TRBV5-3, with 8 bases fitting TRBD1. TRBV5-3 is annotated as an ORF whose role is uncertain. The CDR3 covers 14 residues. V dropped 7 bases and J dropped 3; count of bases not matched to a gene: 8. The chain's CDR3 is CAREAGGTHYGYTF. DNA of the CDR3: TGTGCCAGAGAGGCAGGGGGCACACACTATGGCTACACCTTC.

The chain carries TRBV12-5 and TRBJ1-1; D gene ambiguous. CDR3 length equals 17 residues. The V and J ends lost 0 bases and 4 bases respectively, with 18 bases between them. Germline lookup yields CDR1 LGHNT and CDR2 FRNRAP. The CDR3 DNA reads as TGTGCTAGTGGTTTGGTACGTCAGGAACTTGGGTCCACTGAAGCTTTCTTT. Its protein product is CASGLVRQELGSTEAFF. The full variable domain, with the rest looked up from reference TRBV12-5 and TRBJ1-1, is DARVTQTPRHKVTEMGQEVTMRCQPILGHNTVFWYRQTMMQGLELLAYFRNRAPLDDSGMPKDRFSAEMPDATLATLKIQPSEPRDSAVYFCASGLVRQELGSTEAFFGQGTRLTVV.

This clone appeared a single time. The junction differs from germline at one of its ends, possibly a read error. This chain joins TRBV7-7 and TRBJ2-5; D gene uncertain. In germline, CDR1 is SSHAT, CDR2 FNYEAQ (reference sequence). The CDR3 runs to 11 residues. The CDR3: CASSSSETQYF. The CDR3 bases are TGTGCTAGCAGCTCGTCGGAGACCCAGTACTTC.

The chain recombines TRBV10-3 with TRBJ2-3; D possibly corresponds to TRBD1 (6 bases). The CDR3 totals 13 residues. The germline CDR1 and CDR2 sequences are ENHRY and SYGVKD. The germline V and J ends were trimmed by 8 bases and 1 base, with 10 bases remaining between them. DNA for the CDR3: TGTGCCATCCAACGGACAGGCACAGATACGCAGTATTTT. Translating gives CAIQRTGTDTQYF.

The CDR3 reads CASSPAPTGELFF. The CDR3 DNA is TGTGCCAGCAGCCCCGCCCCCACCGGGGAGCTGTTTTTT. The rearrangement joins TRBV11-2 to TRBJ2-2; D is unresolved. The CDR3 runs 13 residues. Germline CDR1 reads SGHAT; CDR2 reads FQNNGV. V was shortened by 5 bases and J by 4 bases, with 8 bases between the two germline ends. Looking up the rest from reference TRBV11-2 and TRBJ2-2 gives the full variable domain: EAGVAQSPRYKIIEKRQSVAFWCNPISGHATLYWYQQILGQGPKLLIQFQNNGVVDDSQLPKDRFSAERLKGVDSTLKIQPAKLEDSAVYLCASSPAPTGELFFGEGSRLTVL.

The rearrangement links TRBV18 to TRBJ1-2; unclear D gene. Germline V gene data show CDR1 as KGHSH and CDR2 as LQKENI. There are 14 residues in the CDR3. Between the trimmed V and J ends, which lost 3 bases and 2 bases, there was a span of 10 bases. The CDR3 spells CASSPSSGNYGYTF. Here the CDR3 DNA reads TGTGCCAGCTCACCGTCCTCGGGAAACTATGGCTACACCTTC.

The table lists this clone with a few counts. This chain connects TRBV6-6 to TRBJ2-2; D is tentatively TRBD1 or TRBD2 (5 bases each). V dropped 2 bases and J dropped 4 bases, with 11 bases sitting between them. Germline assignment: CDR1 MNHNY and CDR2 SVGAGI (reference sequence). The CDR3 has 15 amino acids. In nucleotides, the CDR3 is TGTGCCAGCAGTTACACGGGGCTCGGCACCGGGGAGCTGTTTTTT. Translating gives CASSYTGLGTGELFF.

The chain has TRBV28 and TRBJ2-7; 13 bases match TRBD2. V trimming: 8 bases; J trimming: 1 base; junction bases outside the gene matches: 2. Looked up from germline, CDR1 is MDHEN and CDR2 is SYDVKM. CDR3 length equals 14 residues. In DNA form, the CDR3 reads TGTGCCAGCGTACTAGCGGGGGGGTCCTACGAGCAGTACTTC. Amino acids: CASVLAGGSYEQYF. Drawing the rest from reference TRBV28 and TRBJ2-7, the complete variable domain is DVKVTQSSRYLVKRTGEKVFLECVQDMDHENMFWYRQDPGLGLRLIYFSYDVKMKEKGDIPEGYSVSREKKERFSLILESASTNQTSMYLCASVLAGGSYEQYFGPGTRLTVT.

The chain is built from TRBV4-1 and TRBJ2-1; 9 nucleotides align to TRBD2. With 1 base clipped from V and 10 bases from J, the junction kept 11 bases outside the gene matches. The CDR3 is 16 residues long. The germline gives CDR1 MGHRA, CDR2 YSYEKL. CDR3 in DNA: TGCGCCAGCAGCCAAGTAGATATGGGACTAGCAAGGGAGCAGTTCTTC. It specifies CASSQVDMGLAREQFF.

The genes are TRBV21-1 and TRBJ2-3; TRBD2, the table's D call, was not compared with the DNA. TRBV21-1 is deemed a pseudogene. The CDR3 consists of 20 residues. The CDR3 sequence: CASSKERGTSGGWSTDTQYF. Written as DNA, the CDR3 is TGTGCCAGCAGCAAAGAGAGGGGGACTAGCGGGGGATGGAGCACAGATACGCAGTATTTT.

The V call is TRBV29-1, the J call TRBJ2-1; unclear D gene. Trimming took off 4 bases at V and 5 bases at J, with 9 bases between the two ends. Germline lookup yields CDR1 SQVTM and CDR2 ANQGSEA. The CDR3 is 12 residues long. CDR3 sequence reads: CSVVLDNNEQFF. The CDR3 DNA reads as TGCAGCGTTGTGCTAGATAACAATGAGCAGTTCTTC.

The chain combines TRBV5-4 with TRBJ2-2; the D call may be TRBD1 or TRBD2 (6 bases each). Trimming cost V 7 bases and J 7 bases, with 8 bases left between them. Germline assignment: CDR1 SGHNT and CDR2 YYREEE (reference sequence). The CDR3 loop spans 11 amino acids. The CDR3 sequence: CASRGRGELFF. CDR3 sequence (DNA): TGTGCCAGCCGGGGGCGCGGGGAGCTGTTTTTT. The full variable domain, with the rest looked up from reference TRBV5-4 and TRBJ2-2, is ETGVTQSPTHLIKTRGQQVTLRCSSQSGHNTVSWYQQALGQGPQFIFQYYREEENGRGNFPPRFSGLQFPNYSSELNVNALELDDSALYLCASRGRGELFFGEGSRLTVL.

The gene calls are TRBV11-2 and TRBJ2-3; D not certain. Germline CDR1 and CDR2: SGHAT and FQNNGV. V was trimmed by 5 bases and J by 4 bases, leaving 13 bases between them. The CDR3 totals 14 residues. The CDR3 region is CASSESRASDTQYF. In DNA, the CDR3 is TGTGCCAGCAGCGAGTCACGGGCATCAGATACGCAGTATTTT.

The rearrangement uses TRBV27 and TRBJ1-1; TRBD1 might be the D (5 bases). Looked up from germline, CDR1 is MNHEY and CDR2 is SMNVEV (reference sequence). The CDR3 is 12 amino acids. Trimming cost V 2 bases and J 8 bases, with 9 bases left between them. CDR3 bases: TGTGCCAGCAGTTTACCGGGACGGGAAGCTTTCTTT. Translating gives CASSLPGREAFF.

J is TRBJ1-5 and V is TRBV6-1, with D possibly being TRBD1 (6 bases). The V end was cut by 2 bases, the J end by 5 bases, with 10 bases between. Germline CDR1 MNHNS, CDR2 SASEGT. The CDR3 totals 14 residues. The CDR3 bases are TGTGCCAGCAGTGAAAGGGGGGGCCATCAGCCCCAGCATTTT. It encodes CASSERGGHQPQHF.

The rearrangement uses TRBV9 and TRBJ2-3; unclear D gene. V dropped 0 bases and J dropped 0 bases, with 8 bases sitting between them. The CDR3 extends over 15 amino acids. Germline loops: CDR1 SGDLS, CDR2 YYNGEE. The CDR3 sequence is CASSVEPGSTDTQYF. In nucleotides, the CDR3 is TGTGCCAGCAGCGTAGAGCCAGGTAGCACAGATACGCAGTATTTT. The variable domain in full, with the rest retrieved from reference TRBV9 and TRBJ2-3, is DSGVTQTPKHLITATGQRVTLRCSPRSGDLSVYWYQQSLDQGLQFLIQYYNGEERAKGNILERFSAQQFPDLHSELNLSSLELGDSALYFCASSVEPGSTDTQYFGPGTRLTVL.

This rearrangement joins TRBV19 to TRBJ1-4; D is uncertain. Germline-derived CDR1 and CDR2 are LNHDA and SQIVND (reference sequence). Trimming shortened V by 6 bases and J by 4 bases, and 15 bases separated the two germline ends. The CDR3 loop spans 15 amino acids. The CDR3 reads CASRARGTNNEKLFF. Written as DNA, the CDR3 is TGTGCCAGTAGGGCCCGGGGAACAAATAATGAAAAACTGTTTTTT. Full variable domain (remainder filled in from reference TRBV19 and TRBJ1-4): DGGITQSPKYLFRKEGQNVTLSCEQNLNHDAMYWYRQDPGQGLRLIYYSQIVNDFQKGDIAEGYSVSREKKESFPLTVTSAQKNPTAFYLCASRARGTNNEKLFFGSGTQLSVL.

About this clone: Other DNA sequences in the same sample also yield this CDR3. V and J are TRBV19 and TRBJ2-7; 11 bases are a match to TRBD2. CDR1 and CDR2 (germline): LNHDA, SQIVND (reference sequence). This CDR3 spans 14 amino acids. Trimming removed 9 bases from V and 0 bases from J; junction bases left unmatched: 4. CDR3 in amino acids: CASKTSGVSYEQYF. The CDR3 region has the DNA TGTGCCAGCAAGACTAGCGGGGTCTCCTACGAGCAGTACTTC.

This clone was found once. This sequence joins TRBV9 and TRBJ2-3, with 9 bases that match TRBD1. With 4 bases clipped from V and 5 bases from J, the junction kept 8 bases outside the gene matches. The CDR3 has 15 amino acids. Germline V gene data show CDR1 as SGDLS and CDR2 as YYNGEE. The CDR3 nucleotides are TGTGCCAGCAGCTGGACAGGGGATTTGGGAGATACGCAGTATTTT. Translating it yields CASSWTGDLGDTQYF.

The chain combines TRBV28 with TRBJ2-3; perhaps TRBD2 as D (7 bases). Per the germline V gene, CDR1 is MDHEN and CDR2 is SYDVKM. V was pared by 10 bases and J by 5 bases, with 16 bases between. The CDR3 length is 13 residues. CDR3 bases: TGTGCCACCCGGGGGGCAGCTCGAGATACGCAGTATTTT. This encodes CATRGAARDTQYF.